A selection of T cell receptor beta chains follows, all from one sample in a study of T-cell reconstitution after alpha-beta-depleted transplantation in children. TCRdb called the PCR reads again in MiXCR, with one record for every CDR3 protein. Of roughly 7,000 distinct CDR3 sequences detected, roughly 17% appear once; the ten largest clones hold roughly 15%. Sequenced material: PBMCs, taken before TCRalphabeta/CD19-depleted stem cell transplant. The receptors shown here come from a boy between 2 and 10 years old with acute lymphoblastic leukemia, due to receive a stem cell transplant. The CDR3 runs from the conserved cysteine through the conserved F or W. The D gene is left open where the match is weak. Not every row has a clone size; where given, it reads once, few, many or a size class.

D gene: TRBD1
J gene: TRBJ1-1
clone size: medium-sized
V gene: TRBV20-1
CDR3 DNA: TGCAGCGCTACCCGGGACAGGGAAGAGACTGAAGCTTTCTTT
CDR3 protein: CSATRDREETEAFF

D gene: TRBD2
J gene: TRBJ2-1
clone size: NA
V gene: TRBV10-3
CDR3 DNA: TGTGCCATCAGTGAGTCGATCCGGCCGACTAGCGGGAGGGCGGCCAATGAGCAGTTCTTC
CDR3 protein: CAISESIRPTSGRAANEQFF

D gene: NA
J gene: TRBJ2-5
clone size: NA
V gene: TRBV7-2
CDR3 DNA: TGTGCCAGCAGCTTCCATTGGACGGAAAAAGAGACCCAGTACTTC
CDR3 protein: CASSFHWTEKETQYF

D gene: NA
J gene: TRBJ2-7
clone size: medium-sized
V gene: TRBV7-6
CDR3 DNA: TGTGCCAGCAGCTTAGATGCGGGGATCTACGAGCAGTACTTC
CDR3 protein: CASSLDAGIYEQYF

D gene: TRBD1
J gene: TRBJ1-1
clone size: medium-sized
V gene: TRBV7-2
CDR3 DNA: TGTGCCAGCAGCCGACGACAGGGGCAGTTCGCTGAAGCTTTCTTT
CDR3 protein: CASSRRQGQFAEAFF

D gene: NA
J gene: TRBJ2-3
clone size: NA
V gene: TRBV20-1
CDR3 DNA: TGCAGTGCGGGCCTAGCTCGCACAGATACGCAGTATTTT
CDR3 protein: CSAGLARTDTQYF

D gene: NA
J gene: TRBJ2-7
clone size: medium-sized
V gene: TRBV27
CDR3 DNA: TGTGCCAGCACCCTGAGGGCGGGGACAACCTACGAGCAGTACTTC
CDR3 protein: CASTLRAGTTYEQYF

D gene: TRBD1
J gene: TRBJ2-4
clone size: medium-sized
V gene: TRBV15
CDR3 DNA: TGTGCCACCAGCAGAGATGTTGGGACAGAAGCCAAAAACATTCAGTACTTC
CDR3 protein: CATSRDVGTEAKNIQYF

D gene: TRBD2
J gene: TRBJ2-1
clone size: medium-sized
V gene: TRBV5-1
CDR3 DNA: TGCGCCAGCACCAAGGGAGCGGGGGGAGTCAATGAGCAGTTCTTC
CDR3 protein: CASTKGAGGVNEQFF

D gene: NA
J gene: TRBJ2-5
clone size: medium-sized
V gene: TRBV6-2/TRBV6-3
CDR3 DNA: TGTGCCAGCAGTGACTACACAGGGTTGGAGGAGACCCAGTACTTC
CDR3 protein: CASSDYTGLEETQYF

D gene: NA
J gene: TRBJ2-7
clone size: many
V gene: TRBV18
CDR3 DNA: TGTGCCAGCTCACCATCCTCCTACGAGCAGTACTTC
CDR3 protein: CASSPSSYEQYF

D gene: TRBD2
J gene: TRBJ2-3
clone size: medium-sized
V gene: TRBV5-1
CDR3 DNA: TGCGCCAGCAGCCTAGACGGACTAGCGGGGGCAACAGATACGCAGTATTTT
CDR3 protein: CASSLDGLAGATDTQYF

D gene: NA
J gene: TRBJ2-3
clone size: few
V gene: TRBV7-9
CDR3 DNA: TGTGCCAGCAGCCCCCCAGGATCTAGCACAGATACGCAGTATTTT
CDR3 protein: CASSPPGSSTDTQYF

D gene: NA
J gene: TRBJ1-5
clone size: medium-sized
V gene: TRBV6-5
CDR3 DNA: TGTGCCAGCAGCCTCGGACAGAGCAATCAGCCCCAGCATTTT
CDR3 protein: CASSLGQSNQPQHF

D gene: NA
J gene: TRBJ2-2
clone size: medium-sized
V gene: TRBV5-1
CDR3 DNA: TGCGCCGTCGCGGACGGTATCGGGGAGCTGTTTTTT
CDR3 protein: CAVADGIGELFF

D gene: NA
J gene: TRBJ2-2
clone size: NA
V gene: TRBV7-2
CDR3 DNA: TGTGCCAGCAGGTCCAACAGGGCTGGCGGGGAGCTGTTTTTT
CDR3 protein: CASRSNRAGGELFF

D gene: NA
J gene: TRBJ2-1
clone size: medium-sized
V gene: TRBV5-1
CDR3 DNA: TGCGCCAGCAGCTTATATGCAGGGAACTCCTACAATGAGCAGTTCTTC
CDR3 protein: CASSLYAGNSYNEQFF

D gene: TRBD1
J gene: TRBJ2-5
clone size: medium-sized
V gene: TRBV7-2
CDR3 DNA: TGTGCCAGCAGCTTCCGGACAGGGTCGGGGTCCATGGAGACCCAGTACTTC
CDR3 protein: CASSFRTGSGSMETQYF

D gene: NA
J gene: TRBJ2-3
clone size: medium-sized
V gene: TRBV7-9
CDR3 DNA: TGTGCCAGCAGCTTAATAGCAGATACGCAGTATTTT
CDR3 protein: CASSLIADTQYF

D gene: NA
J gene: TRBJ2-1
clone size: medium-sized
V gene: TRBV12-3/TRBV12-4
CDR3 DNA: TGTGCCAGCAGGCAGGACACGGTCGTGTACAATGAGCAGTTCTTC
CDR3 protein: CASRQDTVVYNEQFF

D gene: TRBD2
J gene: TRBJ2-3
clone size: medium-sized
V gene: TRBV4-3
CDR3 DNA: TGCGCCAGCAGCCAAGAATGGCTAGCGGGGATTTCAGATACGCAGTATTTT
CDR3 protein: CASSQEWLAGISDTQYF

D gene: NA
J gene: TRBJ2-1
clone size: NA
V gene: TRBV10-3
CDR3 DNA: TGTGCCATCAGTGAGGGAAATTACGGGACAGAGCAGTTCTTC
CDR3 protein: CAISEGNYGTEQFF

D gene: TRBD1
J gene: TRBJ2-2
clone size: few
V gene: TRBV29-1
CDR3 DNA: TGCAGCGATTACAGGGGGGAGAACACCGGGGAGCTGTTTTTT
CDR3 protein: CSDYRGENTGELFF

D gene: TRBD1
J gene: TRBJ1-4
clone size: medium-sized
V gene: TRBV29-1
CDR3 DNA: TGCAGCGTCGTTACCGCCGGACAGGGAGAAAAACTGTTTTTT
CDR3 protein: CSVVTAGQGEKLFF

D gene: NA
J gene: TRBJ1-1
clone size: medium-sized
V gene: TRBV4-3
CDR3 DNA: TGCGCCAGCAGCCAAGGAGGAGGGATAGGGGCTTTCTTT
CDR3 protein: CASSQGGGIGAFF

D gene: NA
J gene: TRBJ2-1
clone size: many
V gene: TRBV9
CDR3 DNA: TGTGCCAGCAGCGTACAGGGAGGGGGTGAGAATGAGCAGTTCTTC
CDR3 protein: CASSVQGGGENEQFF

D gene: NA
J gene: TRBJ1-6
clone size: medium-sized
V gene: TRBV24-1
CDR3 DNA: TGTGCCATCGGGCGGGGGGCTAGAAGTTCACCCCTCCACTTT
CDR3 protein: CAIGRGARSSPLHF

D gene: NA
J gene: TRBJ2-2
clone size: medium-sized
V gene: TRBV6-5
CDR3 DNA: TGTGCCAGCAGTTACTCCCTGGGGTTTCCCGGGGAGCTGTTTTTT
CDR3 protein: CASSYSLGFPGELFF

D gene: NA
J gene: TRBJ2-5
clone size: NA
V gene: TRBV5-6
CDR3 DNA: TGTGCCATGAGCCCGTGGCCCCTCCGCGGGGAGACCCAGTACTTC
CDR3 protein: CAMSPWPLRGETQYF

D gene: TRBD2
J gene: TRBJ2-1
clone size: NA
V gene: TRBV6-1
CDR3 DNA: TGTGCCAGCAGATCAGCGGGGGGGACTTACAATGAGCAGTTCTTC
CDR3 protein: CASRSAGGTYNEQFF

D gene: TRBD1
J gene: TRBJ1-1
clone size: medium-sized
V gene: TRBV9
CDR3 DNA: TGTGCCAGCAGCGCGGGGGACAGGGTTGATGAAGCTTTCTTT
CDR3 protein: CASSAGDRVDEAFF

D gene: NA
J gene: TRBJ1-4
clone size: NA
V gene: TRBV5-1
CDR3 DNA: TGCGCCAGCGCTCAGGGTATCCAGATGAGCGGAGAAAAACTGTTTTTT
CDR3 protein: CASAQGIQMSGEKLFF

D gene: TRBD1
J gene: TRBJ2-3
clone size: medium-sized
V gene: TRBV20-1
CDR3 DNA: TGCAGTGCTAGAGACACAGGGGGCGTGGATACGCAGTATTTT
CDR3 protein: CSARDTGGVDTQYF

D gene: NA
J gene: TRBJ2-6
clone size: medium-sized
V gene: TRBV5-1
CDR3 DNA: TGCGCCAGCAGCTTAGTCTCTGGGGCCAACGTCCTGACTTTC
CDR3 protein: CASSLVSGANVLTF

D gene: NA
J gene: TRBJ2-3
clone size: once
V gene: TRBV6-2/TRBV6-3
CDR3 DNA: TGTGCCAGCAGTTACTATCAGGGGAGCACAGATACGCAGTATTTT
CDR3 protein: CASSYYQGSTDTQYF

D gene: NA
J gene: TRBJ1-1
clone size: NA
V gene: TRBV5-6
CDR3 DNA: TGTGCCAGCAGCTCGACGGGAACTGAAGCTTTCTTT
CDR3 protein: CASSSTGTEAFF

D gene: NA
J gene: TRBJ2-7
clone size: medium-sized
V gene: TRBV28
CDR3 DNA: TGTGCCAGCAGTTTAGGACGGGACTACGAGCAGTACTTC
CDR3 protein: CASSLGRDYEQYF

D gene: NA
J gene: TRBJ1-4
clone size: NA
V gene: TRBV5-1
CDR3 DNA: TGCGCCAGCAGCTTACAGGGATCCTGGGAAAAACTGTTTTTT
CDR3 protein: CASSLQGSWEKLFF

D gene: NA
J gene: TRBJ2-2
clone size: few
V gene: TRBV2
CDR3 DNA: TGTGCCAGCAGTCCCACTGGTATCCCCGGGGAGCTGTTTTTT
CDR3 protein: CASSPTGIPGELFF

D gene: NA
J gene: TRBJ1-1
clone size: many
V gene: TRBV4-2
CDR3 DNA: TGTGCCAGCAGCCCGTACGGGCGCAGATCTGAAGCTTTCTTT
CDR3 protein: CASSPYGRRSEAFF

D gene: NA
J gene: TRBJ2-5
clone size: medium-sized
V gene: TRBV20-1
CDR3 DNA: TGCAGTGCTTTGGAGGGAGAGACCCAGTACTTC
CDR3 protein: CSALEGETQYF

D gene: NA
J gene: TRBJ1-5
clone size: many
V gene: TRBV11-2
CDR3 DNA: TGTGCCAGCAGCCTCAGGGATGGCAATCAGCCCCAGCATTTT
CDR3 protein: CASSLRDGNQPQHF

D gene: NA
J gene: TRBJ2-2
clone size: medium-sized
V gene: TRBV12-3/TRBV12-4
CDR3 DNA: TGTGCCAGCAGCCGGGACTCCTCATGGGAGCTGTTTTTT
CDR3 protein: CASSRDSSWELFF

D gene: TRBD1
J gene: TRBJ1-1
clone size: NA
V gene: TRBV6-2/TRBV6-3
CDR3 DNA: TGTGCCAGCGGACCACAGGGGAGTTTGGCTGAAGCTTTCTTT
CDR3 protein: CASGPQGSLAEAFF

D gene: NA
J gene: TRBJ2-5
clone size: medium-sized
V gene: TRBV3-1
CDR3 DNA: TGTGCCAGCAGCCAAGTCCAGAAGGAGACCCAGTACTTC
CDR3 protein: CASSQVQKETQYF

D gene: TRBD1
J gene: TRBJ2-7
clone size: medium-sized
V gene: TRBV5-5
CDR3 DNA: TGTGCCAGCAGCCCACTGGGACAGGGATACCACGAGCAGTACTTC
CDR3 protein: CASSPLGQGYHEQYF

D gene: TRBD2
J gene: TRBJ2-3
clone size: NA
V gene: TRBV29-1
CDR3 DNA: TGCAGCGTTGGAGGTTTAGCGGGAAGCACAGATACGCAGTATTTT
CDR3 protein: CSVGGLAGSTDTQYF

D gene: TRBD1
J gene: TRBJ2-7
clone size: medium-sized
V gene: TRBV12-3/TRBV12-4
CDR3 DNA: TGTGCCAGCAGTTCAGGGGGCCCCTACGAGCAGTACTTC
CDR3 protein: CASSSGGPYEQYF

D gene: NA
J gene: TRBJ1-1
clone size: medium-sized
V gene: TRBV7-3
CDR3 DNA: TGTGCCAGCAGCTTAATTAGGGGGACTGAAGCTTTCTTT
CDR3 protein: CASSLIRGTEAFF

D gene: NA
J gene: TRBJ1-2
clone size: medium-sized
V gene: TRBV6-5
CDR3 DNA: TGTGCCAGCAGTTACTCGGGGGGGCCATATGGCTACACCTTC
CDR3 protein: CASSYSGGPYGYTF

D gene: TRBD2
J gene: TRBJ2-5
clone size: medium-sized
V gene: TRBV7-2
CDR3 DNA: TGTGCCAGCAGCTTGGCGGGGGACCTGTCCCAGTACTTC
CDR3 protein: CASSLAGDLSQYF

D gene: NA
J gene: TRBJ2-7
clone size: medium-sized
V gene: TRBV5-1
CDR3 DNA: TGCGCCAGCAGCTCCTATCGACAGAGCCCATACTACGAGCAGTACTTC
CDR3 protein: CASSSYRQSPYYEQYF

D gene: NA
J gene: TRBJ1-3
clone size: medium-sized
V gene: TRBV3-1
CDR3 DNA: TGTGCCAGCAGCCAAGATCTATTCCAGTCCTCTGGAAACACCATATATTTT
CDR3 protein: CASSQDLFQSSGNTIYF

D gene: TRBD2
J gene: TRBJ2-3
clone size: NA
V gene: TRBV20-1
CDR3 DNA: TGCAGTGCTAGAGATAGGCGGGGGGCCACAGATACGCAGTATTTT
CDR3 protein: CSARDRRGATDTQYF

D gene: NA
J gene: TRBJ2-5
clone size: NA
V gene: TRBV20-1
CDR3 DNA: TGCAGTGCTAGTCTCCTGGGGTGGGCCCAGTACTTC
CDR3 protein: CSASLLGWAQYF

D gene: TRBD1
J gene: TRBJ1-6
clone size: medium-sized
V gene: TRBV7-9
CDR3 DNA: TGTGCCAGCAGCCTGCGGACAGGGAAGAATTCACCCCTCCACTTT
CDR3 protein: CASSLRTGKNSPLHF

D gene: NA
J gene: TRBJ2-5
clone size: medium-sized
V gene: TRBV20-1
CDR3 DNA: TGCAGTGCTAGAATTGAAGTTCAAGAGACCCAGTACTTC
CDR3 protein: CSARIEVQETQYF

D gene: NA
J gene: TRBJ1-5
clone size: medium-sized
V gene: TRBV20-1
CDR3 DNA: TGCAGTGCTAGGGATTCGGGCCTCGGGCAGCCCCAGCATTTT
CDR3 protein: CSARDSGLGQPQHF

D gene: TRBD1
J gene: TRBJ1-2
clone size: NA
V gene: TRBV29-1
CDR3 DNA: TGCAGCGTCGACGCCCCGGGACAGACATATGGCTACACCTTC
CDR3 protein: CSVDAPGQTYGYTF

D gene: NA
J gene: TRBJ1-3
clone size: medium-sized
V gene: TRBV27
CDR3 DNA: TGTGCCAGCAGTCCCATCAGGGGAAACACCATATATTTT
CDR3 protein: CASSPIRGNTIYF